The present entry profiles one TCR beta chain with its context. Because the CDR3 is missing its conserved closing phenylalanine or tryptophan, this is likely a read error. This CDR3 region has 15 residues. From germline, CDR1 is SGHTA and CDR2 FQGNSA. A single record per CDR3 protein comes from TCRdb applying MiXCR to the 5' RACE reads. The table has under 15,000 distinct CDR3 sequences, about a quarter seen once. This receptor was identified in a female donor with breast cancer. Input material: naive CD4+ T cells sorted from blood. Subset: naive CD4+ T cells, CD4+CD45RA+CD25-. The V call is TRBV7-2, the J call TRBJ1-5; D not resolved. The CDR3 DNA reads as TGTGCCAGCAGCTTAGGCGGTCAGGTGAATCGGCCCCAGCATTTG. Amino acids: CASSLGGQVNRPQHL.